The entry below gives a single T cell receptor beta chain sequence along with its context. As originally analysed: How many nucleated cells were present was estimated from reference gene primer amplification. Measured with immunoSEQ multiplex PCR; TCRdb has only the in-frame clones, and not every one. The V and J calls and clone size are taken from that table; D and trimming were inferred from the DNA. The repertoire holds approximately 69,000 clones, with about four fifths as singletons. This record belongs to a study of blood T cell repertoires in COVID-19. Across the study: Italy, Spain and the United States were the sources of the convalescent and acute COVID-19 samples. T cells, B-cell-depleted T cells, or PBMCs supplied cDNA or gDNA.

Germline V gene lookup returns CDR1 SQVTM and CDR2 ANQGSEA. V dropped 0 bases and J dropped 7; count of bases not matched to a gene: 8. There are 14 residues in the CDR3. Sequencing was performed on peripheral blood. The chain carries TRBV29-1 and TRBJ1-2; 7 positions match TRBD1. The sequence came from a woman older than 75 with acute or convalescent COVID-19. The CDR3 DNA reads TGCAGCGTTGAAGAGGAAGGACAGGTTCGTGGCTACACCTTC. It specifies CSVEEEGQVRGYTF.